This TCR beta chain stems from a study of T cell changes during pregnancy in multiple sclerosis. The assay was immunoSEQ multiplex PCR, and TCRdb's table has in-frame clones only and misses some. The table shows roughly 38,000 clones, with 90% to 95% occurring only once. Germline V gene sequence: CDR1 MNHEY, CDR2 SVGAGI. Trimming stripped 6 bases from V and 3 bases from J, with 13 bases between. This CDR3 is built from 14 residues. This TCR came from a female donor with multiple sclerosis, enrolled in a pregnancy study. This rearrangement joins TRBV6-5 to TRBJ2-3; perhaps TRBD2 as D (5 bases). The sample consisted of CD4+ T cells from peripheral blood mononuclear cells, taken in the third trimester of pregnancy. CDR3 DNA sequence: TGTGCCAGCAGATGGGGAGTATCAACAGATACGCAGTATTTT. It translates to CASRWGVSTDTQYF.